This T cell receptor beta chain was recovered during a study of cytomegalovirus exposure and HLA in healthy donors. Concerning this clone itself: Its antigen is unknown.

Study-wide results and limits: Rare TCR sequences predominated, though certain public TCRs were found in many donors.

The CDR3 extends over 14 amino acids. CDR1 and CDR2 from the germline V gene are SGHVS and FQNEAQ. Between the trimmed V and J ends, which lost 4 bases and 4 bases, there was a span of 13 bases. PCR primers comprised 60 Vbeta and 13 Jbeta primers. Profiled with immunoSEQ multiplex PCR; TCRdb holds only in-frame clones, not every one. The sample lists 200,000 to 250,000 clones, roughly 75% occurring once. The sample taken for sequencing was PBMCs. This chain joins TRBV7-8 and TRBJ1-1, with D unclear. This TCR was sampled from a woman aged 25 to 39 in good health and CMV-seronegative. This CDR3 reads CASSSRRFSTEAFF. The CDR3 DNA sequence: TGTGCCAGCAGCTCTCGCAGGTTCAGCACTGAAGCTTTCTTT.